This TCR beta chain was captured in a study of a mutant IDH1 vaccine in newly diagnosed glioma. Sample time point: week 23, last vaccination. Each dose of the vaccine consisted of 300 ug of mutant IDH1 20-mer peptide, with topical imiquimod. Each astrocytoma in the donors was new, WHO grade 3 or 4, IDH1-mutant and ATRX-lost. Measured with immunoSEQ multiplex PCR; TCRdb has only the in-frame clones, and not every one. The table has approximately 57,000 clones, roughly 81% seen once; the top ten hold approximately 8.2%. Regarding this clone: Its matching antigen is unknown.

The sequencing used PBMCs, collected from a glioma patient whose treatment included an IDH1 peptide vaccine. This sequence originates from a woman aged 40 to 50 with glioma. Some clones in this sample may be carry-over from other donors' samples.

Here the CDR3 DNA reads TGTGCCAGCAGCTTAGGACAGGCTTCTAACTATGGCTACACCTTC. This gives the protein CASSLGQASNYGYTF. V usage is TRBV11-2 and J usage is TRBJ1-2; D possibly corresponds to TRBD1 (6 bases). The CDR3 loop spans 15 amino acids. Germline V gene lookup returns CDR1 SGHAT and CDR2 FQNNGV. Between the trimmed V and J ends, which lost 1 base and 0 bases, there was a span of 9 bases.